This TCR beta chain was captured by sequencing in a study of cytotoxic CD8 clonotypes in ibrutinib-treated CLL. The CDR3 is 15 residues long. The germline V gene has CDR1 ENHRY and CDR2 SYGVKD. The V end lost 4 bases, the J end lost 9 bases, and 19 bases lay between the germline ends. This table comes from immunoSEQ multiplex PCR, and its TCRdb copy is limited to in-frame clones, with some not included. The sample includes about 310,000 clones, 80% of them seen just once. This chain uses TRBV10-3 with TRBJ2-1; a weak D match, TRBD2 (6 bases). Specimen: PBMCs, collected before ibrutinib treatment. The sequence derives from a human donor with chronic lymphocytic leukemia. The CDR3: CAISGTPGVGGEQFF. CDR3 nucleotide sequence: TGTGCCATCAGTGGGACACCAGGCGTGGGGGGTGAGCAGTTCTTC.